The TCR beta chain described here comes from a study of Ad26.COV2.S vaccination and SARS-CoV-2 variants (dated by TCRdb to 2020 to 2022). For the wider study: Donors in the vaccine arm were drawn from COV1001, a multicentre, randomized, double-blind, placebo-controlled phase I-IIa trial testing Ad26.COV2.S in healthy adults. Dosing of Ad26.COV2.S was intramuscular, at either 5x10^10 or 1x10^11 viral particles, delivered as one shot or as two shots spaced 56 days apart. Blinding of investigators to trial group allocation was maintained during experiments and outcome assessment. Participants in the trial were split at random into five groups of five each, receiving low-dose or high-dose Ad26.COV2.S once or twice, or else placebo on both occasions. The TCR-sequenced set comprised about 32 samples: some 20 Ad26.COV2.S vaccine recipients, 5 placebo recipients and 8 SARS-CoV-2 convalescent individuals. Sequencing of the TCRbeta repertoire served to evaluate the specificity and breadth of SARS-CoV-2-reactive T cell receptors following Ad26.COV2.S vaccination. What the authors observed across the whole study: Vaccine and placebo recipients had comparable non-spike TCR breadth, which fits with the vaccine containing only spike. Higher spike-specific TCR breadth was observed in Ad26.COV2.S recipients than in placebo recipients (P = 0.0014). The authors noted that the TCR breadth and depth analyses may have underestimated total T cell responses. The study was not powered for comparison of responses between vaccine doses or regimens. After vaccination, substantial breadth of spike-specific CD8+ and CD4+ T cell responses was reported.

The immunoSEQ Assay was used to sequence TCRbeta CDR3 regions. After extraction, genomic DNA underwent amplification by bias-controlled multiplex PCR, followed by high-throughput sequencing. The authors processed their data as follows. Collapsing and filtering of sequences were performed to quantify the absolute abundance of each unique TCRbeta CDR3 region. T cell fraction was estimated by normalizing TCRbeta template counts to usable DNA, with usable DNA measured through amplification of reference genes found in all nucleated cells. Repertoire TCRs were annotated as SARS-CoV-2-specific when V gene, CDR3 amino acid sequence and J gene were exactly matched to a known reactive TCR set. MIRA supplied the reference SARS-CoV-2 TCR set, which was filtered for enrichment in COVID-19-positive ImmuneCODE repertoires so that public or cross-reactive TCRs were removed. Drawing on the MIRA antigens, annotated TCRs were analysed further at the level of specific ORF or position within ORF. Depth was the summed frequency of annotated unique rearrangements, while breadth was defined as annotated unique rearrangements over total unique productive rearrangements. TCR breadth was compared between groups using two-sided Wilcoxon rank-sum tests. The table comes from immuneACCESS by way of TCRdb, which keeps in-frame sequences with V and J called. Part of the clones is missing from these tables; in studies checked, under half for an unresolved V gene and the rest for unknown reasons. That table supplies the V and J calls and clone size; D and trimming were determined from the DNA. The sample data list fewer than 900,000 clones, and roughly nine tenths of these were observed just once. The biggest ten clones account for around 1.4% of the sample.

A word on this clone: Its antigen remains unidentified. Per-base quality was not reported, and no clone a single base away is much larger than it.

The intended sense of this specimen's treatment or condition label: roughly 18 received Ad26.COV2.S at low or high dose, single or two shots; roughly 5 received placebo; per-sample allocation not given. Repertoires of vaccine and placebo recipients were sequenced from samples taken on day 63 after the first injection. Between 29 July and 7 August 2020, Cohort 1b enrolled 20 to 30 adults aged 18-55 years at one site in Boston, USA. As a vaccine, Ad26.COV2.S was a replication-incompetent adenovirus type 26 vector that expressed a prefusion-stabilized SARS-CoV-2 spike protein derived from the original Wuhan strain. Counted from cysteine to phenylalanine, this CDR3 has 14 amino acids. Of all the DNA, just the CDR3 is kept, 42 bases in frame from base 1. The junction shows trimming of 0 bases on V and 7 bases on J, plus 11 bases between the germline ends. The germline V gene (reference sequence) sets CDR1 to SGHNT and CDR2 to YYREEE.

The sequenced sample was peripheral blood, obtained in a trial of Ad26.COV2.S vaccine versus placebo. The chain links TRBV5-4 with TRBJ2-1, with TRBD2 perhaps the D gene, on 6 matching bases. The receptor was isolated from a person between 18 and 59 years old who received the Ad26.COV2.S COVID-19 vaccine or a placebo. The DNA is as follows: TGTGCCAGCAGCTTGGCGACTAGTTTAAATGAGCAGTTCTTC. It codes for CASSLATSLNEQFF.